This TCR beta chain was identified in a study of blood T cell repertoires in COVID-19. Study overall: Acute and convalescent COVID-19 specimens originated in the United States, Italy and Spain. T cells, B-cell-depleted T cells, or PBMCs provided the cDNA or gDNA that served as material.

Authors' data handling: Amplification with reference gene primers provided the estimates of nucleated cell counts. The data were produced by immunoSEQ multiplex PCR, yet TCRdb's version contains in-frame clones alone and is incomplete. The D gene and trimming were derived from the DNA, and the V and J assignments and clone size from that table. The repertoire holds 250,000 to 350,000 clones, roughly 91% seen once, with more than 0.75% in the top ten. The receptor's source is a man aged 30-40 years with acute or convalescent COVID-19. Sequencing input: peripheral blood.

The CDR3 loop reads CASSPRTSGNEQFF. CDR3 coding DNA: TGTGCCAGCAGCCCCCGGACTAGCGGCAATGAGCAGTTCTTC. This sequence joins TRBV11-3 and TRBJ2-1; 10 bases are shared with TRBD2. The trim removed 5 bases at V and 6 bases at J, leaving 4 bases unmatched. This CDR3 spans 14 amino acids. Germline values: CDR1 SGHNT, CDR2 YENEEA. The full variable domain, completed using reference TRBV11-3 and TRBJ2-1, is EAGVVQSPRYKIIEKKQPVAFWCNPISGHNTLYWYLQNLGQGPELLIRYENEEAVDDSQLPKDRFSAERLKGVDSTLKIQPAELGDSAVYLCASSPRTSGNEQFFGPGTRLTVL.